The 14 T cell receptor beta chains below all came from one sample that was sequenced in a study of blood T cell repertoires in COVID-19 (dated by TCRdb to about 2020). Libraries were built with the immunoSEQ multiplex PCR assay. In its TCRdb copy, this immuneACCESS table keeps in-frame sequences only and misses some clones. Where compared with another copy, unresolved V genes explain less than half of these, and the others have no known cause. The sample table lists over 70,000 clones, 65% to 90% of them with a count of one. About a sixth of the sample is in the top ten clones. The sequencing input was peripheral blood. These receptors came from a human donor in a cohort sampled during active COVID-19.

The chain uses TRBV6-1 and TRBJ1-3; D not resolved. The CDR3 spans 16 residues. The V end lost 4 bases, the J end lost 4 bases, and 17 bases lay between the germline ends. Germline CDR1 is MNHNS and CDR2 is SASEGT. The CDR3 sequence is CASSVAARGLGNTIYF. As DNA, the CDR3 is TGTGCCAGCAGTGTGGCGGCCCGGGGTTTAGGAAACACCATATATTTT.

The genes are TRBV19 and TRBJ2-3, with D perhaps TRBD1 (6 bases). This CDR3 is built from 13 residues. CDR1 is LNHDA, CDR2 SQIVND, per germline (reference sequence). The V end was cut by 3 bases, the J end by 6 bases, with 10 bases between. The CDR3 sequence is CASSIAGADTQYF. CDR3 nucleotide sequence: TGTGCCAGTAGTATCGCAGGGGCGGATACGCAGTATTTT.

This chain connects TRBV12-3 or TRBV12-4 to TRBJ1-2; maybe TRBD1 (5 bases). CDR3 length: 13 residues. Trimming shortened V by 2 bases and J by 3 bases, and 7 bases separated the two germline ends. CDR3 sequence (DNA): TGTGCCAGCAGTTTATCGGGGGACTATGGCTACACCTTC. It encodes CASSLSGDYGYTF.

This chain uses TRBV7-2 with TRBJ2-7, with TRBD1 as a possible D gene (6 bases). The CDR3 is 14 amino acids. Germline V lookup: CDR1 SGHTA, CDR2 FQGNSA. The V gene lost 7 bases and the J gene lost 3 bases, with 16 bases spanning the gap. CDR3 region: CASTRPDSSYEQYF. The CDR3 DNA reads TGTGCCAGCACCCGCCCGGACAGTAGCTACGAGCAGTACTTC.

The sample holds one count of this clone. The chain joins TRBV3-1 (or the pseudogene TRBV3-2) to TRBJ2-2; tentatively, D is TRBD2 (5 bases). CDR1 and CDR2 (germline): LGHDT, YNNKEL (reference sequence). The CDR3 is 14 amino acids. The V end was cut by 1 base, the J end by 5 bases, with 8 bases between. This chain's CDR3 is CASSQATRTGELFF. DNA of the CDR3: TGTGCCAGCAGCCAAGCAACTAGAACCGGGGAGCTGTTTTTT.

This chain joins TRBV30 and TRBJ1-6; TRBD1 aligns across 9 bases. Germline loops: CDR1 GTSNPN, CDR2 SVGIG (reference sequence). J was trimmed by 8 bases and V by 4 bases; bases with no gene match: 15. There are 17 residues in the CDR3. In DNA form, the CDR3 reads TGTGCCTGGACCCGGGACAGGGTTCGTATGATTGATTCACCCCTCCACTTT. Translation gives CAWTRDRVRMIDSPLHF.

The rearrangement joins TRBV3-1 (or the pseudogene TRBV3-2) to TRBJ1-2; unclear D gene. The CDR3 is made up of 13 amino acids. Trimming cost V 3 bases and J 8 bases, with 13 bases left between them. Germline V lookup: CDR1 LGHDT, CDR2 YNNKEL (reference sequence). Here the CDR3 reads CASSQSPDLGYTF. The CDR3 nucleotides are TGTGCCAGCAGCCAGTCACCAGATTTGGGCTACACCTTC.

V and J are TRBV7-9 and TRBJ2-7; D is undetermined. This CDR3 region has 13 residues. V was shortened by 0 bases and J by 4 bases, with 7 bases between the two germline ends. Germline V gives CDR1 SEHNR, CDR2 FQNEAQ (reference sequence). The CDR3 sequence: CASSLAAAYEQYF. Written as DNA, the CDR3 is TGTGCCAGCAGCTTAGCGGCGGCGTACGAGCAGTACTTC.

The gene calls are TRBV14 and TRBJ2-1, with TRBD1 matching 8 bases. The CDR3 is made up of 20 amino acids. CDR1 SGHDN and CDR2 FVKESK come from the germline V gene. The junction had 17 bases not matched to a gene; V was cut back by 4 bases and J by 0 bases. Here the CDR3 DNA reads TGTGCCAGCAGCCTTAGTCGGGACAGGAAACGAATTAGCTCCTACAATGAGCAGTTCTTC. Its protein product is CASSLSRDRKRISSYNEQFF.

This chain connects TRBV3-1 (or the pseudogene TRBV3-2) to TRBJ2-3; D uncertain. This CDR3 contains 15 residues. Trimming left V 0 bases short and J 4 bases short, with 11 bases between. Germline V gene sequence: CDR1 LGHDT, CDR2 YNNKEL (reference sequence). The CDR3 DNA sequence: TGTGCCAGCAGCCAAGATCGGGTTCGCGCAGATACGCAGTATTTT. The encoded protein is CASSQDRVRADTQYF.

The gene calls are TRBV5-1 and TRBJ2-1; TRBD2 aligns across 10 bases. Germline trimming cut 4 bases from V and 7 bases from J; bases unmatched to any gene: 8. CDR3 length: 15 amino acids. The germline V gene has CDR1 SGHRS and CDR2 YFSETQ. CDR3 region: CASSASSGGMNEQFF. The CDR3 DNA reads TGCGCCAGCAGCGCCTCTAGCGGGGGCATGAATGAGCAGTTCTTC.

The rearrangement uses TRBV29-1 and TRBJ1-1, with D perhaps matching TRBD1 (6 bases). Germline-derived CDR1 and CDR2 are SQVTM and ANQGSEA. The germline V and J ends were trimmed by 6 bases and 8 bases, with 10 bases remaining between them. CDR3 size: 10 residues. The CDR3 nucleotides are TGCAGCGTCGGCGACAGGGAAGCTTTCTTT. It yields the protein CSVGDREAFF.

Regarding this clone: The sample has other DNA sequences that encode this CDR3 too. The chain employs TRBV29-1 and TRBJ2-7; possibly TRBD1 for D (5 bases). Germline-derived CDR1 and CDR2 are SQVTM and ANQGSEA. The CDR3 is made up of 12 amino acids. V lost 7 bases, J lost 1 base, and 11 bases lay in between. In nucleotides, the CDR3 is TGCAGCGCCGGGCAGGGTTCCTACGAGCAGTACTTC. Translated: CSAGQGSYEQYF.

The CDR3 sequence: CASSQGTGVVETQYF. The DNA for the CDR3 is TGCGCCAGCAGCCAGGGGACAGGGGTTGTGGAGACCCAGTACTTC. This chain joins TRBV4-3 and TRBJ2-5; TRBD1 matches 10 bases. The V gene's germline CDR1 is LGHNA and CDR2 YSLEER. With V trimmed by 3 bases and J by 5 bases, 6 bases remained unmatched. This CDR3 is 15 amino acids long.